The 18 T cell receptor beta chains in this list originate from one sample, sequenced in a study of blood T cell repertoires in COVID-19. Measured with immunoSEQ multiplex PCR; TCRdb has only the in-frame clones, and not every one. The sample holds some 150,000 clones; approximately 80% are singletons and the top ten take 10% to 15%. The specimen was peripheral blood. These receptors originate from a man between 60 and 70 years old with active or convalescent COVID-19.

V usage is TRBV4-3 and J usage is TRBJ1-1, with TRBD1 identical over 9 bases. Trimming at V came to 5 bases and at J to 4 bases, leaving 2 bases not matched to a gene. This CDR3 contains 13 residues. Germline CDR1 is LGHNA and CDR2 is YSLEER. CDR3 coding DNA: TGCGCCAGCAGCTGGGGACAGGGCACTGAAGCTTTCTTT. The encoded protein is CASSWGQGTEAFF.

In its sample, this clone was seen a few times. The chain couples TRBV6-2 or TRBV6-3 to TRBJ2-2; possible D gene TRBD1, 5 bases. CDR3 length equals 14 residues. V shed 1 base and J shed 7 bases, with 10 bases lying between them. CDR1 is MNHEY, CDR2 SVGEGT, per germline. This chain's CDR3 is CASSYYGARGELFF. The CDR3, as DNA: TGTGCCAGCAGTTACTATGGGGCTCGCGGGGAGCTGTTTTTT.

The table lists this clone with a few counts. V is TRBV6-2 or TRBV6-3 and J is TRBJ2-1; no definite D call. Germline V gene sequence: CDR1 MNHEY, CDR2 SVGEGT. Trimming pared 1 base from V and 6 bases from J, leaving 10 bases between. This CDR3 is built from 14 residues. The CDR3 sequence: CASSYYSPSNEQFF. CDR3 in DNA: TGTGCCAGCAGTTACTATTCCCCTAGCAATGAGCAGTTCTTC.

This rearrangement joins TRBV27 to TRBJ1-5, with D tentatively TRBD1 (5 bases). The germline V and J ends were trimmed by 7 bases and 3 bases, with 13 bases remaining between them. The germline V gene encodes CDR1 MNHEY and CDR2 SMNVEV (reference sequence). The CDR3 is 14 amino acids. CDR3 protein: CASKDMAHNQPQHF. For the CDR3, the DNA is TGTGCCAGCAAGGACATGGCCCACAATCAGCCCCAGCATTTT.

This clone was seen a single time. The CDR3 spells CASSLGGTSHTGELFF. DNA of the CDR3: TGTGCCAGCAGCTTAGGTGGGACTAGCCACACCGGGGAGCTGTTTTTT. This chain connects TRBV7-2 to TRBJ2-2, with 9 bases fitting TRBD2. The CDR3 is 16 residues long. Per the germline V gene, CDR1 is SGHTA and CDR2 is FQGNSA. Trimming took 1 base from V and 3 from J; bases not matched to a gene: 3.

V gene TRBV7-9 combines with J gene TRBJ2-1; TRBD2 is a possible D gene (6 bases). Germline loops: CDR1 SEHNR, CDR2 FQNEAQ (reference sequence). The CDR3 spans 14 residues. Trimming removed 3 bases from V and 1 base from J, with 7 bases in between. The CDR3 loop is CASSFGTSYNEQFF. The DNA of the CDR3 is TGTGCCAGCAGCTTCGGGACTTCCTACAATGAGCAGTTCTTC. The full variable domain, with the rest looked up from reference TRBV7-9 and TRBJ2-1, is DTGVSQNPRHKITKRGQNVTFRCDPISEHNRLYWYRQTLGQGPEFLTYFQNEAQLEKSRLLSDRFSAERPKGSFSTLEIQRTEQGDSAMYLCASSFGTSYNEQFFGPGTRLTVL.

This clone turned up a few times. The CDR3 sequence: CASSDRGNQPQHF. The DNA of the CDR3 is TGTGCCAGCAGCGACAGGGGTAATCAGCCCCAGCATTTT. V and J are TRBV7-9 and TRBJ1-5; 8 bases map to TRBD1. The CDR3 sequence is 13 residues long. V shed 5 bases and J 4 bases; nucleotides not matched to a gene: 1. From germline, CDR1 is SEHNR and CDR2 FQNEAQ (reference sequence).

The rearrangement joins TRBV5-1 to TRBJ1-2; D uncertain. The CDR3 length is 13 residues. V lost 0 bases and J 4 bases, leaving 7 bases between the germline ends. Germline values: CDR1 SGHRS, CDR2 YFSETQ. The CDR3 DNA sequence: TGCGCCAGCAGCTTGGAGTTGGCCTATGGCTACACCTTC. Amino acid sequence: CASSLELAYGYTF.

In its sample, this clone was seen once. In DNA form, the CDR3 reads TGTGCCAGCAGCCAAAGGCCTCTCGAGGGAATCACTGAAGCTTTCTTT. It is translated as CASSQRPLEGITEAFF. This rearrangement joins TRBV14 to TRBJ1-1; no firm D call. The CDR3 runs 16 residues. V was trimmed by 2 bases and J by 4 bases, leaving 17 bases between them. Per the germline V gene, CDR1 is SGHDN and CDR2 is FVKESK.

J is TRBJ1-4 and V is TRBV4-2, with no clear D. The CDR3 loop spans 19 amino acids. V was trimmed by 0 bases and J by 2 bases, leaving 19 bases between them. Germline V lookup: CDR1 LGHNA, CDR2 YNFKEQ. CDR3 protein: CASSQEGSIGRSTNEKLFF. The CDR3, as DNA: TGTGCCAGCAGCCAAGAGGGGAGTATAGGTCGGTCCACTAATGAAAAACTGTTTTTT.

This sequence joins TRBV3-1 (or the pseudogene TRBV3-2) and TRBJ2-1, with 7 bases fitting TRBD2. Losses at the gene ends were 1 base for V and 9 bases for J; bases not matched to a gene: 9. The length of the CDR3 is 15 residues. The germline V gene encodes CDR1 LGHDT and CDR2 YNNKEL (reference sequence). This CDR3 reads CASSQATSFGPEQFF. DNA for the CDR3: TGTGCCAGCAGCCAAGCGACTAGCTTTGGCCCTGAGCAGTTCTTC.

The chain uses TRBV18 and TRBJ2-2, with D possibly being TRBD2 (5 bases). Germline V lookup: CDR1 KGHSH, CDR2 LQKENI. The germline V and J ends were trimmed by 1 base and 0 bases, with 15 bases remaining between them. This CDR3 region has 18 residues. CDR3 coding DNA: TGTGCCAGCTCACCACGGAGACCTGGAGGTGCGAACACCGGGGAGCTGTTTTTT. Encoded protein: CASSPRRPGGANTGELFF.

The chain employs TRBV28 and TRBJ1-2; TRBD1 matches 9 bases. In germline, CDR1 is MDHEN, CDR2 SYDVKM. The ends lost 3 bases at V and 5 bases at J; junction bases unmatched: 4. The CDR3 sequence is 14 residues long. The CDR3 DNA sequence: TGTGCCAGCAGTTTCGGGACAGGGTTTTATGGCTACACCTTC. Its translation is CASSFGTGFYGYTF.

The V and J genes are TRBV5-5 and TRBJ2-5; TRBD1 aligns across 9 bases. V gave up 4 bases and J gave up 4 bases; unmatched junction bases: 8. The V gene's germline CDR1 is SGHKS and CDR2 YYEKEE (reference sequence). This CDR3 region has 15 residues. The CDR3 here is CASSRDRANSETQYF. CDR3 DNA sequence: TGTGCCAGCAGCAGGGACAGGGCAAACTCAGAGACCCAGTACTTC.

CDR3 sequence: CSAIEKQGTYEQYF. The CDR3 bases are TGCAGTGCTATTGAAAAACAGGGTACCTACGAGCAGTACTTC. The chain uses TRBV20-1 and TRBJ2-7, with a weak D call TRBD1 (6 bases). Trimming shortened V by 4 bases and J by 2 bases, and 15 bases separated the two germline ends. The CDR3 is made up of 14 amino acids. Germline values: CDR1 DFQATT, CDR2 SNEGSKA (reference sequence).

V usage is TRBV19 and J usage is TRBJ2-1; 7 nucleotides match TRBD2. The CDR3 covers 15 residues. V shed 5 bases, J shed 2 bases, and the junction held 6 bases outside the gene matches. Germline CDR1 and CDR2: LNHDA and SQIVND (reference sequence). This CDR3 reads CASSYGLEPYNEQFF. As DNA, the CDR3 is TGTGCCAGTAGTTACGGACTAGAACCCTACAATGAGCAGTTCTTC. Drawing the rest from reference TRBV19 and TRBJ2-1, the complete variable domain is DGGITQSPKYLFRKEGQNVTLSCEQNLNHDAMYWYRQDPGQGLRLIYYSQIVNDFQKGDIAEGYSVSREKKESFPLTVTSAQKNPTAFYLCASSYGLEPYNEQFFGPGTRLTVL.

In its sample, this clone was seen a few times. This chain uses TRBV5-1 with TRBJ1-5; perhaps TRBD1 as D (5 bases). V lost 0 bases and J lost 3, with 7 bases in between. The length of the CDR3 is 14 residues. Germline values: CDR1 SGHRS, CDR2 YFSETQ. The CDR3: CASSLAGDNQPQHF. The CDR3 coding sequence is TGCGCCAGCAGCTTGGCGGGGGACAATCAGCCCCAGCATTTT.

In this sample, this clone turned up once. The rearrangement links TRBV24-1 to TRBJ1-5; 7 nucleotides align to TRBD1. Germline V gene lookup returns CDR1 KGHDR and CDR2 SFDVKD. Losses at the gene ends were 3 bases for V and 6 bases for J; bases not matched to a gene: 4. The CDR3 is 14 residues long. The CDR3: CATSDLTGLQPQHF. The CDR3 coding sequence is TGTGCCACCAGTGATCTGACAGGGCTTCAGCCCCAGCATTTT.